These 18 T cell receptor beta chains share one sample of origin, sequenced in a study of shared clonotypes between healthy human individuals. Here immunoSEQ multiplex PCR was the method, and the copy in TCRdb shows in-frame clones only, minus some. The data show approximately 2.1 million clones, more than 85% seen once. Sequenced input: naive CD4+ T cells from PBMCs. As to subset: CD45RA+ positively selected. Every receptor here comes from a man aged 18-30 years in good health. Some clones in this sample may be carry-over from other donors' samples.

The CDR3 DNA reads TGCGCCAGCACCGGCCTGGTGGGGGCCAACGTCCTGACTTTC. This codes for CASTGLVGANVLTF. J is TRBJ2-6 and V is TRBV5-1; D uncertain. Deletions cut 6 bases from V and 4 bases from J, with 11 bases between. Germline V gene lookup returns CDR1 SGHRS and CDR2 YFSETQ. The CDR3 loop spans 14 amino acids.

The genes are TRBV6-5 and TRBJ2-7, with D hard to call. Trimming left V 0 bases short and J 2 bases short, with 11 bases between. This CDR3 is built from 15 residues. CDR1 is MNHEY, CDR2 SVGAGI, per germline. CDR3 protein: CASSYSSRRTYEQYF. The CDR3 DNA reads TGTGCCAGCAGTTACTCTAGCAGAAGAACCTACGAGCAGTACTTC.

The chain combines TRBV5-8 with TRBJ1-5, with TRBD1 as a possible D gene (5 bases). Germline V gene data show CDR1 as SGHTS and CDR2 as YDEGEE. The CDR3 has 17 amino acids. The V end was cut by 3 bases, the J end by 1 base, with 17 bases between. CDR3 DNA sequence: TGTGCCAGCAGCTCTGGGACCCCCACTCGAAGCAATCAGCCCCAGCATTTT. Translating gives CASSSGTPTRSNQPQHF.

The rearrangement links TRBV6-4 to TRBJ2-3, with 11 bases aligning to TRBD2. The trim removed 0 bases at V and 1 base at J, leaving 6 bases unmatched. The germline CDR1 and CDR2 sequences are MRHNA and SNTAGT. The CDR3 spans 18 residues. The DNA for the CDR3 is TGTGCCAGCAGTGACTCACTAGCGGGAGAGTGCGGCACAGATACGCAGTATTTT. Encoded protein: CASSDSLAGECGTDTQYF.

This chain links TRBV29-1 with TRBJ2-1; D unresolved. The CDR3 contains 14 residues. V lost 4 bases and J 0 bases, leaving 10 bases between the germline ends. Germline V gene data show CDR1 as SQVTM and CDR2 as ANQGSEA. CDR3 protein: CSVASLYSYNEQFF. CDR3 coding DNA: TGCAGCGTTGCTTCTCTCTACTCCTACAATGAGCAGTTCTTC.

The chain carries TRBV7-2 and TRBJ2-7; 7 positions match TRBD1. This CDR3 has 14 residues. V dropped 4 bases and J dropped 3; count of bases not matched to a gene: 6. CDR1 and CDR2 from the germline V gene are SGHTA and FQGNSA. The CDR3 sequence is CASSSSGQLYEQYF. CDR3 nucleotides: TGTGCCAGCAGCTCCTCGGGACAGCTCTACGAGCAGTACTTC.

V gene TRBV6-5 combines with J gene TRBJ2-7, with a weak D call TRBD1 (6 bases). Germline V gene sequence: CDR1 MNHEY, CDR2 SVGAGI. This CDR3 region has 15 residues. The ends were cut back, 4 bases at V and 0 bases at J, with 13 bases in the middle. CDR3 amino acids: CASSSGTQYSYEQYF. DNA for the CDR3: TGTGCCAGCAGTTCGGGGACACAATACTCCTACGAGCAGTACTTC.

As concerns this clone: In the same sample, other DNA sequences code for this CDR3. The chain joins TRBV6-6 to TRBJ1-1, with 7 positions matching TRBD1. V was pared by 2 bases and J by 1 base, with 1 base of the junction left unmatched. The CDR3 is 14 amino acids. Germline assignment: CDR1 MNHNY and CDR2 SVGAGI (reference sequence). CDR3: CASSYRGPNTEAFF. The CDR3 bases are TGTGCCAGCAGTTACAGGGGGCCGAACACTGAAGCTTTCTTT.

This chain connects TRBV9 to TRBJ2-1, with 7 bases identical to TRBD2. This CDR3 comprises 17 residues. V shed 0 bases, J shed 10 bases, and the junction held 16 bases outside the gene matches. Germline CDR1 SGDLS, CDR2 YYNGEE. The CDR3 sequence is CASSVVGRRETPSEQFF. The DNA for the CDR3 is TGTGCCAGCAGCGTAGTGGGGCGGCGGGAGACCCCAAGCGAGCAGTTCTTC.

CDR3 in DNA: TGTGCCATCAGTGAGCGGGTCAGCCAAGAGACCCAGTACTTC. This translates into CAISERVSQETQYF. V is TRBV10-3 and J is TRBJ2-5; D unresolved. Germline V gene lookup returns CDR1 ENHRY and CDR2 SYGVKD. Trimming removed 2 bases at V and 1 base at J, with 8 bases between. This CDR3 is 14 amino acids long.

The chain joins TRBV2 to TRBJ2-7; 7 bases are shared with TRBD2. CDR3 size: 16 residues. Losses at the gene ends were 6 bases for V and 2 bases for J; bases not matched to a gene: 13. Germline CDR1 reads SNHLY; CDR2 reads FYNNEI. CDR3 nucleotide sequence: TGTGCCAGCAGAGAAATAGCGGGCCGCCTACCCTACGAGCAGTACTTC. This translates into CASREIAGRLPYEQYF.

The chain uses TRBV5-1 and TRBJ2-3; no clear D gene. Germline V gene data show CDR1 as SGHRS and CDR2 as YFSETQ. The CDR3 runs 13 residues. V was cut by 4 bases and J by 3 bases, with 9 bases left in between. This chain's CDR3 is CASSESPTDTQYF. Here the CDR3 DNA reads TGCGCCAGCAGCGAAAGCCCGACAGATACGCAGTATTTT.

The chain employs TRBV6-5 and TRBJ1-1; perhaps TRBD1 as D (5 bases). CDR3 length: 14 residues. Germline lookup yields CDR1 MNHEY and CDR2 SVGAGI. V was clipped by 3 bases and J by 2 bases, with 10 bases between them. Written as DNA, the CDR3 is TGTGCCAGCAGTTATCACGGGGCTAACACTGAAGCTTTCTTT. Translated, it gives CASSYHGANTEAFF.

This rearrangement joins TRBV27 to TRBJ2-7; D call uncertain. V was trimmed by 5 bases and J by 3 bases, leaving 11 bases between them. This CDR3 has 13 amino acids. Looked up from germline, CDR1 is MNHEY and CDR2 is SMNVEV (reference sequence). CDR3 sequence reads: CASSPRNYYEQYF. The DNA for the CDR3 is TGTGCCAGCAGTCCCAGGAACTACTACGAGCAGTACTTC.

V is TRBV4-2 and J is TRBJ1-2, with D unclear. Trimming stripped 1 base from V and 6 bases from J, with 12 bases between. Looked up from germline, CDR1 is LGHNA and CDR2 is YNFKEQ. This CDR3 has 14 amino acids. The CDR3 sequence: CASSQAKRNNGYTF. DNA for the CDR3: TGTGCCAGCAGCCAAGCGAAACGGAACAATGGCTACACCTTC.

V gene TRBV7-9 combines with J gene TRBJ2-3, with TRBD2 matching 9 bases. CDR3 size: 14 residues. V shed 7 bases, J shed 1 base, and the junction held 3 bases outside the gene matches. Germline CDR1 SEHNR, CDR2 FQNEAQ (reference sequence). Here the CDR3 DNA reads TGTGCCAGCAAATGGACTAGCGGCACAGATACGCAGTATTTT. It codes for CASKWTSGTDTQYF.

The rearrangement joins TRBV10-1 to TRBJ1-1; perhaps TRBD1 as D (5 bases). Per the germline V gene, CDR1 is WNHNN and CDR2 is SYGVQD (reference sequence). With 6 bases removed from V and 1 base from J, the gap between germline ends came to 9 bases. This CDR3 contains 13 residues. The CDR3 loop is CASSSGQNTEAFF. CDR3 sequence (DNA): TGCGCCAGCAGCTCAGGGCAGAACACTGAAGCTTTCTTT.

This clone was seen a single time. The chain has TRBV5-8 and TRBJ2-7; perhaps TRBD2 as D (6 bases). Trimming took 0 bases from V and 3 from J, leaving 10 bases between them. The germline gives CDR1 SGHTS, CDR2 YDEGEE. CDR3 length: 14 residues. This chain's CDR3 is CASSLGLASYEQYF. As DNA, the CDR3 is TGTGCCAGCAGCTTGGGCCTAGCGAGCTACGAGCAGTACTTC.